This T cell receptor (beta chain) appears in the sequencing data of a study of cytomegalovirus exposure and HLA in healthy donors. The V gene end was trimmed by 0 bases and the J gene end by 1 base; junction bases not matched to a gene: 5. The CDR3 consists of 16 residues. Germline V gene data show CDR1 as SGDLS and CDR2 as YYNGEE. PCR was performed using 60 Vbeta and 13 Jbeta primers. Method: immunoSEQ multiplex PCR; TCRdb's copy keeps in-frame clones and lacks some. In the table there are more than 95,000 clones, approximately 77% of which are singletons. The TCR sequence derives from a middle-aged man in good health and CMV-seropositive. Specimen: PBMCs. This chain uses TRBV9 with TRBJ2-3; TRBD2 aligns across 7 bases. CDR3 sequence: CASSVEAGVGTDTQYF. CDR3 nucleotides: TGTGCCAGCAGCGTAGAGGCGGGAGTGGGCACAGATACGCAGTATTTT.